This T cell receptor beta chain was captured by sequencing in a study of blood T cell repertoires in COVID-19. V was clipped by 4 bases and J by 8 bases; unmatched bases: 5. Germline V lookup: CDR1 KGHDR, CDR2 SFDVKD. The CDR3 covers 13 residues. Repertoires were generated with immunoSEQ multiplex PCR, while TCRdb's copy carries only in-frame clones and drops some. Of more than 60,000 clones in the sample, about 88% were seen once. This clonotype was sampled from a woman older than 75 with active or convalescent COVID-19. The V call is TRBV24-1, the J call TRBJ1-2; TRBD1 agrees at 8 bases. The sequencing input was peripheral blood. This CDR3 is CATSDLRTGGYTF. Written as DNA, the CDR3 is TGTGCCACCAGTGACCTCCGGACAGGGGGCTACACCTTC.